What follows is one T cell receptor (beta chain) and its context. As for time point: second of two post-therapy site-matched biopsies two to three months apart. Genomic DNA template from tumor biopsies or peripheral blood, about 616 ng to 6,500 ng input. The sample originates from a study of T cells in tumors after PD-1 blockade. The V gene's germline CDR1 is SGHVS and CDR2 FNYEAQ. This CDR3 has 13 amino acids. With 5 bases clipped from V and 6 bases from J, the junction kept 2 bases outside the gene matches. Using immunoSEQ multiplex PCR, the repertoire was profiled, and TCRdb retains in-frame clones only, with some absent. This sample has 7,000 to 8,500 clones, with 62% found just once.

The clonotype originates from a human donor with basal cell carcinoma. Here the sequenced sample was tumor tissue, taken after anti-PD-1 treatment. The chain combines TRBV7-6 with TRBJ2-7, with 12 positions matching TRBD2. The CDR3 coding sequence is TGTGCCAGCAGCAAACTAGCGGGGGGCGAGCAGTACTTC. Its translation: CASSKLAGGEQYF.